This passage covers 9 T cell receptor beta chains from one sample sequenced in a study of T cell repertoires in cytomegalovirus infection. TCRdb re-called the reads with MiXCR, one entry per CDR3 protein. Among around 190,000 distinct CDR3 sequences listed, 14% were seen once. Sequencing was done on a sample of PBMCs. The receptor source for this set is a human donor in good health (CMV status not recorded). Some clones in this sample may be carry-over from other donors' samples.

The V gene is TRBV14, the J gene TRBJ2-1; D might be TRBD2 (5 bases). The germline gives CDR1 SGHDN, CDR2 FVKESK. The CDR3 consists of 14 residues. Trimming left V 2 bases short and J 7 bases short, with 12 bases between. CDR3 amino acids: CASSQPGGGNEQFF. Here the CDR3 DNA reads TGTGCCAGCAGCCAACCCGGAGGTGGGAATGAGCAGTTCTTC.

This clonotype was picked up a small number of times. This chain connects TRBV12-3 or TRBV12-4 to TRBJ2-7; D is uncertain. This CDR3 has 12 amino acids. Between the trimmed V and J ends, which lost 3 bases and 7 bases, there was a span of 10 bases. The chain's CDR3 is CASSFIPGEQYF. DNA for the CDR3: TGTGCCAGCAGTTTCATCCCTGGTGAGCAGTACTTC.

This clonotype turned up a few times. The rearrangement joins TRBV7-3 to TRBJ2-7; 9 bases fit TRBD2. The CDR3 length is 15 residues. The trim removed 1 base at V and 4 bases at J, leaving 5 bases unmatched. Germline lookup yields CDR1 SGHTA and CDR2 FQGTGA. CDR3 DNA: TGTGCCAGCAGCTTAAGCGGGGGGGCGATGTACGAGCAGTACTTC. Amino acid sequence: CASSLSGGAMYEQYF.

This clonotype has at least ten counts. The rearrangement links TRBV27 to TRBJ2-4; possibly TRBD1 for D (6 bases). Between the trimmed V and J ends, which lost 6 bases and 0 bases, there was a span of 12 bases. This CDR3 region has 15 residues. Germline CDR1 and CDR2: MNHEY and SMNVEV (reference sequence). The CDR3 DNA sequence: TGTGCCAGCAGCCGGGACATCCTAGCCAAAAACATTCAGTACTTC. Protein product: CASSRDILAKNIQYF.

This clonotype has at least ten counts. The chain links TRBV29-1 to TRBJ2-2; tentatively, D is TRBD2 (5 bases). The CDR3 covers 12 residues. The germline V and J ends were trimmed by 4 bases and 9 bases, with 12 bases remaining between them. Germline CDR1 SQVTM, CDR2 ANQGSEA. The CDR3 here is CSVVLGSRELFF. The CDR3 DNA follows: TGCAGCGTTGTTTTAGGGAGCCGGGAGCTGTTTTTT.

This clonotype was detected only a few times. The genes are TRBV19 and TRBJ1-2; D gene uncertain. CDR3 length: 13 residues. The germline CDR1 and CDR2 sequences are LNHDA and SQIVND (reference sequence). CDR3 loop: CAASVTILDGYTF. The CDR3 nucleotides read TGTGCGGCTAGTGTAACGATCCTCGATGGCTACACCTTC.

The chain is built from TRBV3-1 and TRBJ1-2; D is ambiguous. Trimming shortened V by 5 bases and J by 8 bases, and 24 bases separated the two germline ends. CDR3 length: 16 amino acids. Germline V gene lookup returns CDR1 LGHDT and CDR2 YNNKEL (reference sequence). The CDR3 reads CASSDRVSTSLRGYTF. The CDR3 nucleotides read TGTGCCAGCAGCGACCGGGTCTCAACAAGCCTCCGCGGCTACACCTTC.

For this clonotype: This may stem from a read error, because a much larger clone lies one nucleotide away. The rearrangement joins TRBV7-8 to TRBJ2-7, with TRBD2 matching 9 bases. Per the germline V gene, CDR1 is SGHVS and CDR2 is FQNEAQ. This CDR3 has 14 amino acids. CDR3 sequence (DNA): TGTGCCAGAAGCTTAGCGGGAGTGGCGTACGAGCAGTACTTC. It yields the protein CARSLAGVAYEQYF.

This clonotype was found many times. In DNA, the CDR3 is TGTGCCAGCAGCTCCACGGGACAGAAGAAGAACGAGCAGTACTTC. This codes for CASSSTGQKKNEQYF. This sequence joins TRBV5-6 and TRBJ2-7, with TRBD1 matching 7 bases. This CDR3 contains 15 residues. Trimming took 3 bases from V and 5 from J; bases not matched to a gene: 11. Germline V gene lookup returns CDR1 SGHDT and CDR2 YYEEEE.